This T cell receptor (beta chain) stems from a study of T cell changes during pregnancy in multiple sclerosis. The germline V gene has CDR1 SGHTA and CDR2 FQGTGA. The CDR3 runs to 13 residues. Germline trimming cut 5 bases from V and 10 bases from J; bases unmatched to any gene: 8. Repertoires were generated with immunoSEQ multiplex PCR, while TCRdb's copy carries only in-frame clones and drops some. The sample shows about 47,000 clones, 80% to 95% of them seen only once. This TCR came from a female donor with multiple sclerosis, enrolled in a pregnancy study. Source: peripheral blood, taken in the third trimester of pregnancy. The rearrangement joins TRBV7-3 to TRBJ1-1, with 9 bases aligning to TRBD1. Here the CDR3 reads CASSLDRGRSAFF. The DNA for the CDR3 is TGTGCCAGCAGCCTCGACAGGGGGAGGTCAGCTTTCTTT. Full variable domain (rest looked up from reference TRBV7-3 and TRBJ1-1): GAGVSQTPSNKVTEKGKYVELRCDPISGHTALYWYRQSLGQGPEFLIYFQGTGAADDSGLPNDRFFAVRPEGSVSTLKIQRTERGDSAVYLCASSLDRGRSAFFGQGTRLTVV.